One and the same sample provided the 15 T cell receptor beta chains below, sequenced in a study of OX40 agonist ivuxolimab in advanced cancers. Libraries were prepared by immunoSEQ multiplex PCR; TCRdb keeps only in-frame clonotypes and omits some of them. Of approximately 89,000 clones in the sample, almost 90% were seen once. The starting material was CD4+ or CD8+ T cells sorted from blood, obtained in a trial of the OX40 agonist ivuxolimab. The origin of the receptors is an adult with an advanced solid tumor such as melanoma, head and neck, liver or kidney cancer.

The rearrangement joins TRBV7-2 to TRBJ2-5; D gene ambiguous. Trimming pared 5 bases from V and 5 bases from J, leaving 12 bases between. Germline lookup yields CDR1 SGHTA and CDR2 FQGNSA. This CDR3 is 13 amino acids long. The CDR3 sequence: CASSRPPGETQYF. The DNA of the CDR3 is TGTGCCAGCAGCCGACCCCCTGGGGAGACCCAGTACTTC.

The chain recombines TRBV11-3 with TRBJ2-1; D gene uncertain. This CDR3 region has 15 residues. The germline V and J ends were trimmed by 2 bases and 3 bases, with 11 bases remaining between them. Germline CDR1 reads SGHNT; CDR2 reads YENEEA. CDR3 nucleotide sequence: TGTGCCAGCAGCTTAAGTAAGGGCCTCTACAATGAGCAGTTCTTC. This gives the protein CASSLSKGLYNEQFF.

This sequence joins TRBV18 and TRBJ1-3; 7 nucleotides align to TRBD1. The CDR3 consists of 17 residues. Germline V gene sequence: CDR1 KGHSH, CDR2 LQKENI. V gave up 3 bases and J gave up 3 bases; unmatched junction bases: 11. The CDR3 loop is CASSPQMTGSGGNTIYF. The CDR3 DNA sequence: TGTGCCAGCTCACCGCAGATGACAGGGTCAGGTGGAAACACCATATATTTT.

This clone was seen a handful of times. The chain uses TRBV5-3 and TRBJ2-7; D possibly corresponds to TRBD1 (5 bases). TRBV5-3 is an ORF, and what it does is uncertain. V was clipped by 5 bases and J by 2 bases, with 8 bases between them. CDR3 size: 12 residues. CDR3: CARRTAAYEQYF. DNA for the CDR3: TGTGCCAGAAGGACAGCAGCCTACGAGCAGTACTTC.

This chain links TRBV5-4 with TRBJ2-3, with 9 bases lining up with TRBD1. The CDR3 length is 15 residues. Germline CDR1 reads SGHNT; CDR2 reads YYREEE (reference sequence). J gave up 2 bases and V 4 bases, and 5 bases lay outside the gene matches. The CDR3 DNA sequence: TGTGCCAGCAGCCCCAGACAGGGGGTCACAGATACGCAGTATTTT. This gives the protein CASSPRQGVTDTQYF.

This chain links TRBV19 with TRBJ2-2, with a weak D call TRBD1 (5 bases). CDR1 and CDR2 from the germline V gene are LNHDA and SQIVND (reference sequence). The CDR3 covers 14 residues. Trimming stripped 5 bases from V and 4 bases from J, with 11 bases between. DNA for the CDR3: TGTGCCAGTAGTGGGGCCTTCCTCACCGGGGAGCTGTTTTTT. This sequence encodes CASSGAFLTGELFF. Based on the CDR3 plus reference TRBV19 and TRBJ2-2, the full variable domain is DGGITQSPKYLFRKEGQNVTLSCEQNLNHDAMYWYRQDPGQGLRLIYYSQIVNDFQKGDIAEGYSVSREKKESFPLTVTSAQKNPTAFYLCASSGAFLTGELFFGEGSRLTVL.

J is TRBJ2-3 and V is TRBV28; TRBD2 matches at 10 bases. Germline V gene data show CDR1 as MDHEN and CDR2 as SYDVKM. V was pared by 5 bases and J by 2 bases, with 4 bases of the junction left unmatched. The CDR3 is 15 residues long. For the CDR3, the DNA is TGTGCCAGCAGTCCCAGCGGGAGGGCCACAGATACGCAGTATTTT. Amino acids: CASSPSGRATDTQYF.

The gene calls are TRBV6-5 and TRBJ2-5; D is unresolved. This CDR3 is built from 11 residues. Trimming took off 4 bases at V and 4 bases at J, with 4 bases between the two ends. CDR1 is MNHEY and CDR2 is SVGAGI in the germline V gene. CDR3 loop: CASSSIETQYF. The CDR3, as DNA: TGTGCCAGCAGTTCTATAGAGACCCAGTACTTC.

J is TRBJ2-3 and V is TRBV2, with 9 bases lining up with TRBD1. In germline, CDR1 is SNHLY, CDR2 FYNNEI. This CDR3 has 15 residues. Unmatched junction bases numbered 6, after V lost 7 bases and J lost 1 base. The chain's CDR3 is CASNLQGARTDTQYF. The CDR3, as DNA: TGTGCCAGCAACTTACAGGGGGCGCGCACAGATACGCAGTATTTT.

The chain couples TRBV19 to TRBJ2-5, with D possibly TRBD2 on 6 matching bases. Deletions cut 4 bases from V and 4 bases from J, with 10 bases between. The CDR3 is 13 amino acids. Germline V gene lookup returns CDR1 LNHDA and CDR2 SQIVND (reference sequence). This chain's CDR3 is CASSTPGLETQYF. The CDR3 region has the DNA TGTGCCAGTAGTACGCCGGGACTAGAGACCCAGTACTTC.

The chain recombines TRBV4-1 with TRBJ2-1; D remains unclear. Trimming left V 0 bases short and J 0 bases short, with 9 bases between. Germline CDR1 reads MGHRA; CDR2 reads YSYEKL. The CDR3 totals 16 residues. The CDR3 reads CASSQDWTSSYNEQFF. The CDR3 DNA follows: TGCGCCAGCAGCCAAGATTGGACCAGCTCCTACAATGAGCAGTTCTTC.

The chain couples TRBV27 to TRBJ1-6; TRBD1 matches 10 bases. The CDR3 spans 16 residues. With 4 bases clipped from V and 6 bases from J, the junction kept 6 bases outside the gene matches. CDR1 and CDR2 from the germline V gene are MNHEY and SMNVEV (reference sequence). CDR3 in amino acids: CASSYRQGAVNSPLHF. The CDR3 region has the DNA TGTGCCAGCAGTTACCGACAGGGGGCTGTTAATTCACCCCTCCACTTT.

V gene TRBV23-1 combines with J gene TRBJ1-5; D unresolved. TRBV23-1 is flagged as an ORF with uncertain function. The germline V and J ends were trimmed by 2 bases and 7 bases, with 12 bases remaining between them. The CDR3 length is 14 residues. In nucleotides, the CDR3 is TGCGCCAGCAGTCAAACCGGTGGAGGGCAGCCCCAGCATTTT. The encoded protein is CASSQTGGGQPQHF.

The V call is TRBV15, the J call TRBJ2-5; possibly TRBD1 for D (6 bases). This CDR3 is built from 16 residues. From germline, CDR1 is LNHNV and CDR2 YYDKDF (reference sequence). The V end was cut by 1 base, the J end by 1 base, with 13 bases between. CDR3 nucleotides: TGTGCCACCAGCAGAGGTCGAGGACAGTCCCAAGAGACCCAGTACTTC. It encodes CATSRGRGQSQETQYF.

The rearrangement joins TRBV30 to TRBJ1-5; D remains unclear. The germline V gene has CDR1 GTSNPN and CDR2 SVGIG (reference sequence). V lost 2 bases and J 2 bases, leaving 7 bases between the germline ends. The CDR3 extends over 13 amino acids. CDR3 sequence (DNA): TGTGCCTGGAGTCGGTTGCGCAATCAGCCCCAGCATTTT. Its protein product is CAWSRLRNQPQHF.